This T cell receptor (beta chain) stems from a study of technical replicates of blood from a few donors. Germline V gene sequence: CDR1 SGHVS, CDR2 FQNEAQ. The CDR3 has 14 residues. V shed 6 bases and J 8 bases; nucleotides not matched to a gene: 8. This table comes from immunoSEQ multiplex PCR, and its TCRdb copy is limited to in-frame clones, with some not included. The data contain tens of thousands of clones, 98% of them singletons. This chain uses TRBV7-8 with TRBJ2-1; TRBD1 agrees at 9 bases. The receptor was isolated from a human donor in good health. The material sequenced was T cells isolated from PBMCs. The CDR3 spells CASRPRTGVYEQFF. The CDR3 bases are TGTGCCAGCAGACCCCGGACAGGGGTCTATGAGCAGTTCTTC.